This TCR beta chain was recovered during a study of beta chain features in type 1 diabetes. Background on the study: Comparable age, gender and cell yields were observed in patients relative to healthy donors.

General observations from the study: Shorter TCRB CDR3s, moderately but significantly so, were found in Type 1 diabetes patients in all four CD4+ subsets. Insertions were fewer and deletions more numerous at VDJ junctions in type 1 diabetes patients.

V dropped 4 bases and J dropped 4 bases, with 11 bases sitting between them. Germline values: CDR1 SQVTM, CDR2 ANQGSEA. CDR3 length equals 13 residues. This clone has a handful of counts. As yet, its antigen is unknown. Averaging about 116 mL, one heparinised blood draw came from each individual donor. Investigators reverse transcribed all isolated RNA, so they sequenced expressed TCRB transcripts. The data were produced by immunoSEQ multiplex PCR, yet TCRdb's version contains in-frame clones alone and is incomplete. The sample consists of about 25,000 clones, 68% of them appearing once. The V call is TRBV29-1, the J call TRBJ2-1; D possibly corresponds to TRBD1 (6 bases). The TCR comes from a woman between 40 and 55 years old with type 1 diabetes. The sample consisted of stem cell memory CD4+ T cells from blood. This CDR3 is CSVGRGLYNEQFF. The CDR3 DNA reads as TGCAGCGTTGGTAGGGGGTTGTACAATGAGCAGTTCTTC.